The present T cell receptor beta chain was sequenced within a study of CD8 T cells in Susac syndrome. Whole-study results and caveats: The TCR sequencing and HLA analysis in the study involved a relatively small number of individuals, as the study acknowledged.

Random hexamers were used to reverse transcribe 0.5 to 1 ug of RNA. The amplification used immunoSEQ multiplex PCR on TCR beta CDR3; it spanned 54 Vbeta and 13 Jbeta. MiXCR, run by TCRdb on the immunoSEQ multiplex PCR reads, gives a single entry per CDR3 protein. The sample includes hundreds of thousands of distinct CDR3 sequences, 65% to 90% of them seen just once. Peripheral blood CD8+ and CD4+ T cells were profiled by TCR beta sequencing. In contrast to the negatively isolated CD8+ and CD4+ T cells, TEMRA cells were FACS-enriched. Per germline, CDR1 MDHEN and CDR2 SYDVKM. This CDR3 region has 14 residues. V was trimmed by 8 bases and J by 6 bases, leaving 16 bases between them. On this clonotype: Antigen: not known.

The sequenced sample consisted of CD8+ T cells from PBMCs. The sequence was collected from a human donor with multiple sclerosis. The genes are TRBV28 and TRBJ2-2; D possibly corresponds to TRBD2 (6 bases). This CDR3 is CASARQGGSGELFF. For the CDR3, the DNA is TGTGCCAGCGCGAGGCAGGGAGGCTCCGGGGAGCTGTTTTTT.